These 9 T cell receptor beta chains were all obtained from the same sample, sequenced in a study of cytomegalovirus exposure and HLA in healthy donors. The PCR was carried out with 60 Vbeta primers and 13 Jbeta primers. The data were produced by immunoSEQ multiplex PCR, yet TCRdb's version contains in-frame clones alone and is incomplete. The sample includes roughly 78,000 clones. Sequencing input: PBMCs. The source of these receptors is a man aged 35 to 55 in good health and CMV-seronegative.

The chain carries TRBV7-9 and TRBJ1-1; 8 positions agree with TRBD1. The CDR3 contains 16 residues. V dropped 1 base and J dropped 1; count of bases not matched to a gene: 5. The germline V gene has CDR1 SEHNR and CDR2 FQNEAQ (reference sequence). CDR3 DNA sequence: TGTGCCAGCAGCTTAGGCGGCAGGGGGCAGAACACTGAAGCTTTCTTT. Its protein is CASSLGGRGQNTEAFF.

As for this clone: A read error is likely, as this CDR3 ends without the conserved phenylalanine or tryptophan. The gene calls are TRBV5-6 and TRBJ1-2, with D perhaps matching TRBD1 (5 bases). The CDR3 has 13 amino acids. Between the trimmed V and J ends, which lost 4 bases and 5 bases, there was a span of 12 bases. Germline CDR1 is SGHDT and CDR2 is YYEEEE. The CDR3 DNA reads as TGTGCCAGCAGCCCAAAGGGGTATTATGGCTACACCCTC. Protein product: CASSPKGYYGYTL.

This chain joins TRBV19 and TRBJ2-3; possible D gene TRBD2, 6 bases. Trimming took 3 bases from V and 6 from J, leaving 13 bases between them. The CDR3 consists of 14 residues. Germline assignment: CDR1 LNHDA and CDR2 SQIVND (reference sequence). CDR3 sequence (DNA): TGTGCCAGTAGTATCGGTCGGGAGTGGGATACGCAGTATTTT. Its translation: CASSIGREWDTQYF. Drawing the rest from reference TRBV19 and TRBJ2-3, the complete variable domain is DGGITQSPKYLFRKEGQNVTLSCEQNLNHDAMYWYRQDPGQGLRLIYYSQIVNDFQKGDIAEGYSVSREKKESFPLTVTSAQKNPTAFYLCASSIGREWDTQYFGPGTRLTVL.

The chain employs TRBV27 and TRBJ2-1; the match to TRBD1 covers 8 bases. J gave up 9 bases and V 3 bases, and 10 bases lay outside the gene matches. The germline V gene encodes CDR1 MNHEY and CDR2 SMNVEV (reference sequence). The CDR3 is 15 amino acids. The CDR3 is CASSFLGQGSGEQFF. The CDR3 DNA is TGTGCCAGCAGTTTCCTTGGACAGGGATCGGGTGAGCAGTTCTTC.

This sequence joins TRBV12-5 and TRBJ2-6, with a weak D call TRBD1 (6 bases). CDR3 size: 16 residues. The V gene lost 6 bases and the J gene lost 1 base, with 13 bases spanning the gap. Per germline, CDR1 LGHNT and CDR2 FRNRAP. This CDR3 reads CASGFLQGSGANVLTF. The CDR3 DNA follows: TGTGCTAGTGGATTCCTTCAGGGGTCTGGGGCCAACGTCCTGACTTTC.

The genes are TRBV7-9 and TRBJ1-1; 7 bases map to TRBD1. This CDR3 has 16 amino acids. Germline CDR1 and CDR2: SEHNR and FQNEAQ (reference sequence). With V trimmed by 6 bases and J by 4 bases, 14 bases remained unmatched. CDR3 nucleotides: TGTGCCAGCAGGCCGAACAGGGGCGGGGGGATCACTGAAGCTTTCTTT. Its protein is CASRPNRGGGITEAFF.

This chain uses TRBV27 with TRBJ1-5; D not resolved. The ends were cut back, 5 bases at V and 4 bases at J, with 24 bases in the middle. The CDR3 has 18 residues. Per germline, CDR1 MNHEY and CDR2 SMNVEV (reference sequence). The chain's CDR3 is CASSPRFDEGLGNQPQHF. In DNA form, the CDR3 reads TGTGCCAGCAGTCCCCGATTTGACGAGGGCCTGGGTAATCAGCCCCAGCATTTT.

The chain couples TRBV5-6 to TRBJ2-1; 13 positions match TRBD2. The CDR3 extends over 18 amino acids. CDR1 SGHDT and CDR2 YYEEEE come from the germline V gene. The J segment lost 7 bases and the V segment lost 0 bases, leaving 10 bases of the junction unmatched. The CDR3 is CASSLALLAGGQGNEQFF. In DNA, the CDR3 is TGTGCCAGCAGCTTGGCCCTACTAGCGGGGGGGCAGGGAAATGAGCAGTTCTTC.

The J gene is TRBJ2-7, the V gene TRBV7-2; TRBD2 is a possible D gene (5 bases). The V and J ends lost 3 bases and 2 bases respectively, with 8 bases between them. Germline CDR1 and CDR2: SGHTA and FQGNSA. The CDR3 runs to 13 residues. The CDR3 DNA reads as TGTGCCAGCAGCTTCCCCGGGACCTACGAGCAGTACTTC. It yields the protein CASSFPGTYEQYF.